Sequencing of this T cell receptor beta chain was carried out in a study of blood T cell repertoires in COVID-19. Study in general: The cDNA or gDNA used as material had been derived from T cells, B-cell-depleted T cells, or PBMCs.

Germline V gene sequence: CDR1 KGHSH, CDR2 LQKENI. V was shortened by 5 bases and J by 1 base, with 8 bases between the two germline ends. This CDR3 contains 14 residues. In the original processing: Amplification of reference gene primers provided the estimated nucleated cell counts. Some clones are missing from TCRdb's copy, which holds only in-frame ones; the method was immunoSEQ multiplex PCR. The V and J calls and the clone size are those of that table, but D and trimming were determined from the DNA. The repertoire consists of under 80,000 clones, with about nine tenths occurring once and the leading ten covering around 4.4%.

The V gene is TRBV18, the J gene TRBJ2-2; D gene unclear. The clonotype was recovered from a man between 50 and 59 years old with active COVID-19. Specimen: peripheral blood. The CDR3, as DNA: TGTGCCAGCTCATCTCAGGTGAACACCGGGGAGCTGTTTTTT. Its translation is CASSSQVNTGELFF.